These 9 T cell receptor beta chains share one sample of origin, sequenced in a study of blood T cell repertoires in COVID-19. The protocol was immunoSEQ multiplex PCR, while the TCRdb copy is restricted to in-frame clones and leaves out a portion. The data show around 170,000 clones, around 88% seen once. The sample consisted of peripheral blood. The source of these receptors is a woman in her twenties or thirties with acute or convalescent COVID-19.

The chain combines TRBV3-1 (or the pseudogene TRBV3-2) with TRBJ2-5; the match to TRBD1 covers 8 bases. Germline CDR1 LGHDT, CDR2 YNNKEL (reference sequence). V was pared by 8 bases and J by 2 bases, with 7 bases of the junction left unmatched. The CDR3 is made up of 14 amino acids. The CDR3 coding sequence is TGTGCCAGCCGGCTCAGGGGGCAGCAAGAGACCCAGTACTTC. Encoded protein: CASRLRGQQETQYF.

This chain joins TRBV11-2 and TRBJ2-1; TRBD2 agrees at 9 bases. This CDR3 region has 15 residues. J was trimmed by 5 bases and V by 5 bases; bases with no gene match: 7. CDR1 and CDR2 from the germline V gene are SGHAT and FQNNGV. This CDR3 is CASSGTGLANNEQFF. The CDR3 DNA reads TGTGCCAGCAGCGGAACGGGACTAGCAAACAATGAGCAGTTCTTC.

CDR3 nucleotides: TGTGCCAGCAGTTCCCTTGCGGTAACCTACGAGCAGTACTTC. This sequence encodes CASSSLAVTYEQYF. The gene calls are TRBV27 and TRBJ2-7; D is unclear. CDR3 length equals 14 residues. V was shortened by 4 bases and J by 2 bases, with 12 bases between the two germline ends. Germline V CDR1 and CDR2: MNHEY, SMNVEV (reference sequence).

A note on this clone: As the CDR3 is not closed by the conserved phenylalanine or tryptophan, this likely results from a read error. It is unclear where the CDR3 begins or ends on the DNA, so no DNA is shown, and the CDR3 is as TCRdb lists it. The CDR3 here is CAGGTSGRAEIS. The gene calls are TRBV21-1 and TRBJ2-7; TRBD2, the table's D call, was not compared with the DNA. TRBV21-1 is described as a pseudogene. The CDR3 spans 12 amino acids, including both terminal residues.

This sequence joins TRBV19 and TRBJ1-5; 11 positions match TRBD1. The CDR3 is 15 residues long. The junction had 8 bases not matched to a gene; V was cut back by 10 bases and J by 3 bases. The germline CDR1 and CDR2 sequences are LNHDA and SQIVND (reference sequence). The CDR3 DNA reads as TGTGCCACGCACCGGGACAGGGGGTTCAATCAGCCCCAGCATTTT. Translated: CATHRDRGFNQPQHF.

The chain carries TRBV28 and TRBJ2-7; weak D call: TRBD1 (5 bases). The CDR3 length is 13 residues. V dropped 3 bases and J dropped 4 bases, with 10 bases sitting between them. CDR1 MDHEN and CDR2 SYDVKM come from the germline V gene. CDR3 in DNA: TGTGCCAGCAGTTTGAGACAGCTTTACGAGCAGTACTTC. Protein sequence: CASSLRQLYEQYF.

This chain links TRBV6-5 with TRBJ2-7; 9 bases agree with TRBD2. This CDR3 region has 14 residues. CDR1 is MNHEY, CDR2 SVGAGI, per germline. Trimming cost V 11 bases and J 2 bases; bases outside gene matches: 10. CDR3 nucleotides: TGTGCCGTGGCTAGCGGGGAGAGCACCTACGAGCAGTACTTC. It translates to CAVASGESTYEQYF.

Here the CDR3 DNA reads TGTGCCAGCAGTACACTAGCGGGAGGGCGGGAGACCCAGTACTTC. It codes for CASSTLAGGRETQYF. The chain has TRBV2 and TRBJ2-5, with TRBD2 identical over 13 bases. The V and J ends lost 5 bases and 5 bases, in that order; junction bases with no gene match: 5. Germline CDR1 and CDR2: SNHLY and FYNNEI. The CDR3 covers 15 residues.

The rearrangement links TRBV6-5 to TRBJ2-1; 7 nucleotides line up with TRBD2. Per the germline V gene, CDR1 is MNHEY and CDR2 is SVGAGI. The CDR3 contains 13 residues. With V trimmed by 8 bases and J by 2 bases, 3 bases remained unmatched. The CDR3 here is CASESGTYNEQFF. CDR3 in DNA: TGTGCCAGCGAAAGCGGGACCTACAATGAGCAGTTCTTC.